This T cell receptor beta chain came from a study of cytotoxic CD8 clonotypes in ibrutinib-treated CLL. On the study more broadly: Overall, some 25 responses were partial and 2 complete; following median around 70 months, 14 patients stayed remitted and roughly twelve progressed. Whole-study findings and limits: Measured clonality at baseline was greater than in age-matched healthy donors and tracked with circulating CD8+ T-cell counts. Public clonotypes proved infrequent, and on treatment they shrank or remained steady. The study found clonality rose at ibrutinib response, then fell toward baseline at progression.

Only in-frame clones appear in the TCRdb table, and some are missing; sequencing was by immunoSEQ multiplex PCR. This table holds some 140,000 clones, more than 85% found once. Notes on this clone: Its antigen is not known.

The V segment lost 5 bases and the J segment 1 base; nucleotides outside the gene matches: 1. CDR3 length: 13 amino acids. CDR1 is SGDLS and CDR2 is YYNGEE in the germline V gene. The chain employs TRBV9 and TRBJ1-1, with 8 nucleotides matching TRBD1. The material was PBMCs, obtained after 12 months of ibrutinib treatment. The clonotype was recovered from a human donor with chronic lymphocytic leukemia. The CDR3 here is CASRGTGNTEAFF. The CDR3 nucleotides read TGTGCCAGCAGAGGGACAGGGAACACTGAAGCTTTCTTT.